The source of this T cell receptor (beta chain) is a study of neurological immune-mediated disorders. Looked up from germline, CDR1 is DFQATT and CDR2 is SNEGSKA (reference sequence). The trim removed 5 bases at V and 4 bases at J, leaving 9 bases unmatched. There are 14 residues in the CDR3. Unsorted libraries were prepared from 2 million PBMCs held at -80 C. Synthesis of cDNA used 5'RACE (with 10-nucleotide random UMIs). Per sequencing run, 15-18 subjects together gave over 190 million TCR-beta sequences. TCRdb redid the calling of the 5' RACE reads with MiXCR, one entry per CDR3 protein. This table has tens of thousands of distinct CDR3 sequences, 14% appearing once. This clonotype came up many times.

Sequenced material: PBMCs. This sequence was found in a woman aged 45 to 65 with HTLV-1-associated myelopathy (HAM/TSP). The gene calls are TRBV20-1 and TRBJ1-2; TRBD1 agrees at 8 bases. The CDR3 DNA reads as TGCAGTGCTCCTTTGACAGGGGAATTCTATGGCTACACCTTC. Translation: CSAPLTGEFYGYTF.